A selection of T cell receptor beta chains follows, all from one sample in a study of OX40 agonist ivuxolimab in advanced cancers. Produced via immunoSEQ multiplex PCR; TCRdb's table is partial and in-frame only. The data hold roughly 72,000 clones, with roughly nine tenths observed a single time. Here the sequenced sample was CD4+ or CD8+ T cells sorted from blood, taken in a trial of the OX40 agonist ivuxolimab. These receptor sequences come from an adult with an advanced solid tumor such as melanoma, head and neck, liver or kidney cancer. Both conserved end residues are part of each CDR3. Fields, in order: CDR3 length, J gene, clone size, V gene, D gene, CDR3 protein, CDR3 DNA. A D gene is named only where the DNA matches it firmly. Clone size, where shown, is once, few, many, or a class for clones that have expanded.

13,TRBJ1-2,.,TRBV28,TRBD1,CASNRDSNYGYTF,TGTGCCAGCAATCGGGACAGCAACTATGGCTACACCTTC
13,TRBJ1-1,.,TRBV5-1,.,CASSLDWNTEAFF,TGCGCCAGCAGCCTCGACTGGAACACTGAAGCTTTCTTT
14,TRBJ1-5,.,TRBV5-5,.,CASSLIGSNQPQHF,TGTGCCAGCAGCTTGATCGGGTCAAATCAGCCCCAGCATTTT
11,TRBJ1-1,few,TRBV20-1,.,CSARDLIGAFF,TGCAGTGCTAGAGATCTAATTGGAGCTTTCTTT
13,TRBJ2-7,.,TRBV6-1,.,CASSEAQTEQQYF,TGTGCCAGCAGTGAGGCCCAGACTGAGCAGCAGTACTTC
14,TRBJ1-2,.,TRBV28,TRBD1,CASSFLAGGYGYTF,TGTGCCAGCAGTTTCTTGGCAGGGGGCTATGGCTACACCTTC
16,TRBJ1-3,once,TRBV15,.,CATSMFRQSSGNTIYF,TGTGCCACCAGCATGTTCCGGCAGTCCTCTGGAAACACCATATATTTT
16,TRBJ2-7,.,TRBV7-8,.,CASRFSGTRLTYEQYF,TGTGCCAGCAGATTCTCCGGCACTAGATTAACCTACGAGCAGTACTTC
16,TRBJ1-6,.,TRBV4-1,.,CASSQVRGPRGSPLHF,TGCGCCAGCAGCCAAGTTAGAGGCCCGAGGGGTTCACCCCTCCACTTT
14,TRBJ1-3,.,TRBV18,.,CASSPLDSGNTIYF,TGTGCCAGCTCACCACTGGACTCTGGAAACACCATATATTTT
14,TRBJ2-5,.,TRBV7-9,TRBD1,CASSSDRGQETQYF,TGTGCCAGCAGCTCGGACAGGGGACAAGAGACCCAGTACTTC
16,TRBJ1-6,few,TRBV7-6,TRBD1,CASSYGRDRGGSPLHF,TGTGCCAGCAGCTACGGCCGGGACAGGGGCGGCTCACCCCTCCACTTT
15,TRBJ2-5,.,TRBV28,.,CASSLGRGATETQYF,TGTGCCAGCAGCCTGGGGAGGGGGGCGACAGAGACCCAGTACTTC
12,TRBJ2-1,.,TRBV4-1,.,CASSQDNNEQFF,TGCGCCAGCAGCCAAGATAACAATGAGCAGTTCTTC
19,TRBJ1-5,once,TRBV6-1,TRBD1,CASSERDRGEVFRGQPQHF,TGTGCCAGCAGTGAACGGGACAGGGGGGAAGTTTTCAGGGGTCAGCCCCAGCATTTT
14,TRBJ1-2,.,TRBV6-6,.,CASTPLGPNYGYTF,TGTGCCAGCACCCCACTGGGGCCTAACTATGGCTACACCTTC
12,TRBJ2-3,.,TRBV18,.,CASSPGTDTQYF,TGTGCCAGCTCCCCGGGGACAGATACGCAGTATTTT
16,TRBJ2-5,once,TRBV28,TRBD2,CASSSSGGPGQETQYF,TGTGCCAGCAGTTCTAGCGGGGGGCCGGGCCAAGAGACCCAGTACTTC
16,TRBJ1-2,.,TRBV4-2,.,CASSPPQRIANYGYTF,TGTGCCAGCAGCCCCCCCCAGAGGATTGCTAACTATGGCTACACCTTC
14,TRBJ2-5,once,TRBV28,TRBD2,CASGGLAVQETQYF,TGTGCCAGCGGGGGACTAGCGGTCCAAGAGACCCAGTACTTC
15,TRBJ1-2,.,TRBV6-1,TRBD1,CASSFNTGAGYGYTF,TGTGCCAGCAGTTTTAATACAGGGGCCGGCTATGGCTACACCTTC
11,TRBJ1-1,.,TRBV28,.,CASRSSTEAFF,TGTGCCAGTCGCTCCAGCACTGAAGCTTTCTTT
15,TRBJ2-7,.,TRBV28,.,CASSLSSWRSLQQYF,TGTGCCAGCAGTTTATCAAGTTGGAGGTCGCTACAGCAGTACTTC
12,TRBJ1-1,.,TRBV11-3,.,CASSFPGTAAFF,TGTGCCAGCAGCTTCCCCGGGACTGCCGCTTTCTTT
15,TRBJ1-2,.,TRBV6-1,TRBD1,CATRQGDGLIYGYTF,TGTGCCACCCGACAGGGTGACGGTCTGATCTATGGCTACACCTTC
13,TRBJ1-2,.,TRBV28,TRBD1,CASSSGQGDGYTF,TGTGCCAGCAGTTCGGGACAGGGTGATGGCTACACCTTC
15,TRBJ2-2,.,TRBV27,.,CASSLHPRNTGELFF,TGTGCCAGCAGTTTACATCCCAGAAACACCGGGGAGCTGTTTTTT
13,TRBJ1-5,.,TRBV2,.,CASTYSGDQPQHF,TGTGCCAGCACCTACAGTGGGGACCAGCCCCAGCATTTT
14,TRBJ1-2,.,TRBV2,TRBD1,CASSPDREYYGYTF,TGTGCCAGCAGTCCGGACAGGGAGTACTATGGCTACACCTTC
15,TRBJ2-7,.,TRBV16,.,CASSKGRGHTYEQYF,TGTGCCAGCAGCAAAGGGAGGGGGCACACCTACGAGCAGTACTTC
14,TRBJ2-2,.,TRBV5-1,TRBD2,CASRLADHTGELFF,TGCGCCAGCAGACTAGCGGACCACACCGGGGAGCTGTTTTTT
13,TRBJ1-2,.,TRBV6-5,TRBD1,CASSTGTGDSYTF,TGTGCCAGCAGTACTGGGACAGGGGATAGCTACACCTTC
15,TRBJ1-5,.,TRBV28,.,CASSLGVRGNQPQHF,TGTGCCAGCAGTTTAGGAGTAAGGGGCAATCAGCCCCAGCATTTT
13,TRBJ1-4,.,TRBV5-1,.,CASSLVIDEKLFF,TGCGCCAGCAGCTTGGTAATTGATGAAAAACTGTTTTTT
15,TRBJ2-1,.,TRBV11-1,TRBD2,CASSLDSGGLREQFF,TGTGCCAGCAGCTTAGATAGCGGGGGCCTTAGGGAGCAGTTCTTC
15,TRBJ2-2,.,TRBV7-2,.,CASSLVDTITGELFF,TGTGCCAGCAGCTTAGTCGATACCATAACCGGGGAGCTGTTTTTT
16,TRBJ2-7,.,TRBV29-1,.,CSVLKGVQGMGYEQYF,TGCAGCGTCCTAAAGGGAGTACAGGGAATGGGCTACGAGCAGTACTTC
12,TRBJ2-5,.,TRBV2,.,CASRSDGETQYF,TGTGCCAGCAGGTCCGACGGGGAGACCCAGTACTTC
12,TRBJ2-3,.,TRBV19,.,CASSMNQDTQYF,TGTGCCAGTAGTATGAATCAAGATACGCAGTATTTT
13,TRBJ2-7,.,TRBV2,.,CTSSLRSSYEQYF,TGTACCAGCAGTCTGAGGAGCTCCTACGAGCAGTACTTC
16,TRBJ1-4,.,TRBV10-3,.,CAISEETEGPNEKLFF,TGTGCCATCAGTGAGGAAACGGAGGGGCCTAATGAAAAACTGTTTTTT
16,TRBJ1-5,.,TRBV14,.,CASSRGRRPPNQPQHF,TGTGCCAGCAGCCGGGGAAGGCGGCCTCCAAATCAGCCCCAGCATTTT
11,TRBJ1-2,.,TRBV6-5,.,CASTAGLYYTF,TGTGCCAGCACCGCCGGACTATACTACACCTTC
14,TRBJ1-1,once,TRBV5-1,.,CASSFTTMNTEAFF,TGCGCCAGCAGCTTTACCACCATGAACACTGAAGCTTTCTTT
12,TRBJ1-1,.,TRBV7-9,.,CASSLVAQRAFF,TGTGCCAGCAGCTTAGTGGCCCAGAGAGCTTTCTTT
14,TRBJ1-2,.,TRBV2,TRBD1,CASAGTGGSYGYTF,TGTGCCAGTGCCGGGACAGGGGGTTCCTATGGCTACACCTTC
17,TRBJ2-1,.,TRBV27,TRBD1,CASSLWGGTGSYNEQFF,TGTGCCAGCAGTTTATGGGGAGGGACAGGGAGCTACAATGAGCAGTTCTTC
17,TRBJ2-2,.,TRBV28,TRBD2,CASSSPWEREGTGELFF,TGTGCCAGCAGCTCTCCTTGGGAGCGGGAAGGAACCGGGGAGCTGTTTTTT
15,TRBJ2-7,.,TRBV11-2,TRBD2,CASSSLGRRGYEQYF,TGTGCCAGCAGCTCCCTCGGGAGGAGAGGCTACGAGCAGTACTTC
14,TRBJ2-5,once,TRBV5-1,.,CASSLKLAGETQYF,TGCGCCAGCAGCTTGAAACTAGCTGGGGAGACCCAGTACTTC
14,TRBJ1-6,.,TRBV2,.,CASSERRPYSPLHF,TGTGCCAGCAGTGAACGTAGGCCATATTCACCCCTCCACTTT
16,TRBJ2-5,once,TRBV18,TRBD2,CASSPPGLAGVKTQYF,TGTGCCAGCTCACCACCAGGGCTAGCGGGAGTTAAGACCCAGTACTTC
15,TRBJ2-4,.,TRBV5-6,.,CASSLAYTAQNIQYF,TGTGCCAGCAGCTTGGCCTACACAGCTCAGAACATTCAGTACTTC